This record concerns one T cell receptor beta chain sequence. A much larger clone is a single base away; this may be a read error. Amplification of TCR alpha and beta CDR3 regions from RNA used iRepertoire nested multiplex PCR. One-step reverse transcription and amplification started from approximately 100-400 ng of tissue mRNA or PBMC total RNA. MiXCR, run by TCRdb on the multiplex PCR reads, gives a single entry per CDR3 protein. The table has around 180,000 distinct CDR3 sequences, around 40% seen once. These data are taken from a study of glioma-infiltrating T cells. V lost 0 bases to trimming and J lost 0 bases, with 15 bases between them. Per the germline V gene, CDR1 is DFQATT and CDR2 is SNEGSKA (reference sequence). The CDR3 has 17 residues.

The TCR was taken from a human donor with low-grade glioma or glioblastoma, undergoing nonglioma brain surgery, or in good health (not recorded which). Input material: glioma tissue, nonneoplastic brain tissue, or PBMCs (not recorded which). The chain employs TRBV20-1 and TRBJ2-1; TRBD2 is a possible D gene (6 bases). CDR3 nucleotide sequence: TGCAGTGCTAGAGATGCGTGGGAGGTAAGCTCCTACAATGAGCAGTTCTTC. This codes for CSARDAWEVSSYNEQFF.